What follows describes a single T cell receptor beta chain. The antigen is not known. The sample originates from a study of cytomegalovirus exposure and HLA in healthy donors. Overall study: Ancestry clustering placed around 80% of roughly 410 genotyped donors in the Caucasian-associated cluster. Study-wide results and limits: Reported results showed that the classifier diagnosed cytomegalovirus status with high specificity and sensitivity. Confirmation in vitro established that a few CMV-associated chains were specific for CMV antigens.

Researchers ran the PCR with 60 Vbeta and 13 Jbeta primers. Libraries were prepared by immunoSEQ multiplex PCR; TCRdb keeps only in-frame clonotypes and omits some of them. Of 100,000 or so clones in the sample, roughly three quarters were seen once. Germline CDR1 KGHSH, CDR2 LQKENI. The CDR3 loop spans 14 amino acids. Trimming removed 2 bases at V and 0 bases at J, with 7 bases between. The rearrangement joins TRBV18 to TRBJ1-1; no definite D call. This clonotype originated in a man aged 25 to 40 in good health and CMV-seronegative. The sequenced sample consisted of PBMCs. The CDR3 here is CASSPRSMNTEAFF. CDR3 sequence (DNA): TGTGCCAGCTCACCAAGAAGCATGAACACTGAAGCTTTCTTT.